These 21 T cell receptor beta chains came from one sample sequenced in a study of T cell clonality in common variable immunodeficiency. Assay used: immunoSEQ multiplex PCR; TCRdb lists only in-frame clones, some missing. Sampling found about 45,000 clones, none seen once. The sequencing sample was made of peripheral blood mononuclear cells. The receptors shown here come from a person aged 18 to 75 in good health.

The table lists this clone with many counts. The read ends 3 residues before the CDR3 terminus; that terminus is restored from the germline J gene. The chain couples TRBV5-1 to TRBJ2-2, with TRBD2 identical over 10 bases. V lost 4 bases and J lost 5; bases outside the gene matches: 11. This CDR3 has 17 amino acids. From germline, CDR1 is SGHRS and CDR2 YFSETQ. The CDR3 DNA, read in part, is TGCGCCAGCAGCCCCGGGCTAGCGGGAGTAGGAACCGGGGAG. It translates to CASSPGLAGVGTGE. The full CDR3 protein reads CASSPGLAGVGTGELFF.

This clone has at least ten counts. The sequence runs out 3 residues before the end of the CDR3; the remainder is reconstructed from the germline J gene. This chain links TRBV19 with TRBJ2-1, with TRBD1 matching over 7 bases. CDR1 and CDR2 (germline): LNHDA, SQIVND (reference sequence). This CDR3 is 14 amino acids long. Trimming removed 5 bases from V and 7 bases from J; junction bases left unmatched: 8. The covered CDR3 bases are TGTGCCAGTAGTGGAGACAGGGTTCGGAATGAG. As protein: CASSGDRVRNE. The whole CDR3 protein reads CASSGDRVRNEQFF.

This clone was picked up many times. The read finishes 3 residues shy of the CDR3 end, and the germline J gene is used to complete it. The chain joins TRBV6-1 to TRBJ1-5, with D perhaps TRBD1 (5 bases). This CDR3 comprises 16 residues. Germline V lookup: CDR1 MNHNS, CDR2 SASEGT. Trimming removed 2 bases from V and 3 bases from J, with 14 bases in between. The covered CDR3 bases are TGTGCCAGCAGTGAAACTCAGACAGCTAACAATCAGCCC. It yields the protein CASSETQTANNQP. The whole CDR3 protein is CASSETQTANNQPQHF.

This clone was detected many times. The sequenced fragment ends 3 residues before the CDR3 boundary, so the rest is inferred from the germline J gene. The chain carries TRBV29-1 and TRBJ2-1, with D possibly TRBD1 on 6 matching bases. This CDR3 has 12 residues. Trimming took off 7 bases at V and 6 bases at J, with 13 bases between the two ends. The germline V gene encodes CDR1 SQVTM and CDR2 ANQGSEA. The covered CDR3 bases are TGCAGCGGGCAGGGGAACTTCAATGAG. This codes for CSGQGNFNE. The CDR3 in its entirety is CSGQGNFNEQFF.

At least ten counts were recorded for this clone. The read is 3 residues too short to cover the CDR3 end, so that end is filled in from the germline J gene. The chain is built from TRBV6-2 or TRBV6-3 and TRBJ1-5; 9 positions agree with TRBD1. The CDR3 runs to 15 residues. Germline-derived CDR1 and CDR2 are MNHEY and SVGEGT. After removal of 6 bases from V and 6 bases from J, the junction contained 9 bases not matched to a gene. Partial CDR3 DNA: TGTGCCAGCAGCCCGCCGGGACAGGGACCTCAGCCC. Its translation is CASSPPGQGPQP. The entire CDR3 reads CASSPPGQGPQPQHF.

This clone showed up just a few times. The read halts 3 residues ahead of the CDR3 end, with the missing end drawn from the germline J gene. The genes are TRBV7-9 and TRBJ1-2; D gene ambiguous. This CDR3 has 12 residues. Germline V gene lookup returns CDR1 SEHNR and CDR2 FQNEAQ (reference sequence). The covered CDR3 bases are TGTGCCAGCAGCTTCGGGGAGGACGAC. Translating gives CASSFGEDD. The whole CDR3 protein reads CASSFGEDDYTF.

This clone was found many times. The read finishes 3 residues shy of the CDR3 end, and the germline J gene is used to complete it. The chain uses TRBV3-1 (or the pseudogene TRBV3-2) and TRBJ2-7; TRBD1 might be the D (5 bases). CDR1 LGHDT and CDR2 YNNKEL come from the germline V gene (reference sequence). The CDR3 extends over 16 amino acids. Trimming took 0 bases from V and 3 from J, leaving 15 bases between them. Partial CDR3 DNA: TGTGCCAGCAGCCAAGAGCAGGCAGGGTCAGGCTACGAG. Protein: CASSQEQAGSGYE. The full CDR3 sequence reads CASSQEQAGSGYEQYF.

This clone occurred many times. The read ends 3 residues before the CDR3 terminus; that terminus is restored from the germline J gene. The chain carries TRBV11-2 and TRBJ2-7; TRBD2 matches 8 bases. The CDR3 length is 13 residues. Germline V gene data show CDR1 as SGHAT and CDR2 as FQNNGV. The V segment lost 6 bases and the J segment 6 bases; nucleotides outside the gene matches: 7. CDR3: CASSLSAGAEQYF. Partial CDR3 DNA: TGTGCCAGCAGTCTTTCAGCGGGGGCCGAG. Complete variable domain (other parts from reference TRBV11-2 and TRBJ2-7): EAGVAQSPRYKIIEKRQSVAFWCNPISGHATLYWYQQILGQGPKLLIQFQNNGVVDDSQLPKDRFSAERLKGVDSTLKIQPAKLEDSAVYLCASSLSAGAEQYFGPGTRLTVT.

The table lists this clone with many counts. The read terminates 3 residues before the CDR3 end, so the remaining end is supplied by the germline J gene. This rearrangement joins TRBV12-3 or TRBV12-4 to TRBJ1-2, with D unresolved. The ends were cut back, 5 bases at V and 2 bases at J, with 9 bases in the middle. The CDR3 is made up of 13 amino acids. CDR3 in amino acids: CASSPTRNYGYTF. CDR3 bases read: TGTGCCAGCAGTCCCACAAGAAACTATGGC.

This clone was counted at least ten times. The read ends 3 residues early relative to the CDR3; the germline J gene fills the gap. This chain links TRBV4-1 with TRBJ1-3; D is ambiguous. This CDR3 has 15 residues. V was cut by 1 base and J by 0 bases, with 7 bases left in between. Germline V CDR1 and CDR2: MGHRA, YSYEKL. The part of the CDR3 DNA that was read is TGCGCCAGCAGCCAAGGCCAGGCCTCTGGAAACACC. Translating gives CASSQGQASGNT. The full CDR3 is CASSQGQASGNTIYF.

This clone was observed many times. The CDR3 is cut off 3 residues early in the read; its end comes from the germline J gene. The rearrangement links TRBV4-1 to TRBJ2-7, with TRBD1 identical over 10 bases. CDR1 MGHRA and CDR2 YSYEKL come from the germline V gene. The CDR3 length is 15 residues. With 5 bases clipped from V and 6 bases from J, the junction kept 10 bases outside the gene matches. CDR3 loop: CASSEPGQGLVEQYF. The CDR3 DNA, read in part, is TGCGCCAGCAGCGAACCGGGACAGGGGCTTGTCGAG.

This clone occurred many times. The missing CDR3 end, 3 residues past where the read stops, is filled in from the germline J gene. The rearrangement joins TRBV29-1 to TRBJ2-3; D is possibly TRBD2 (5 bases). This CDR3 comprises 13 residues. The V end was cut by 7 bases, the J end by 1 base, with 12 bases between. Germline loops: CDR1 SQVTM, CDR2 ANQGSEA. The sequenced CDR3 bases are TGCAGCGCTACGGGGTATGGCACAGATACG. The encoded protein is CSATGYGTDT. The CDR3 in its entirety is CSATGYGTDTQYF.

This clone was detected many times. CDR3 bases read: TGTGCCAGTAGTATCGAACCACTAGCGGGAGTTTACGAG. It specifies CASSIEPLAGVYE. The whole CDR3 is CASSIEPLAGVYEQYF. The V call is TRBV19, the J call TRBJ2-7; the match to TRBD2 covers 11 bases. The read ends 3 residues shy of where the CDR3 ends; the end is completed using the germline J gene. The CDR3 covers 16 residues. After removal of 3 bases from V and 4 bases from J, the junction contained 8 bases not matched to a gene. CDR1 and CDR2 from the germline V gene are LNHDA and SQIVND (reference sequence).

This clone was observed a few times. The read finishes 3 residues shy of the CDR3 end, and the germline J gene is used to complete it. This chain uses TRBV6-1 with TRBJ2-4; no reliable D call. This CDR3 comprises 14 residues. CDR1 and CDR2 from the germline V gene are MNHNS and SASEGT. This CDR3 reads CASSEARANYGQYF. The sequenced CDR3 bases are TGTGCCAGCAGTGAGGCTAGAGCTAACTATGGT.

This clone was seen repeatedly, ten times or more. The observed sequence ends 3 residues before the CDR3 terminus, with the missing tail filled in from the germline J gene. The genes are TRBV27 and TRBJ2-1, with 13 bases matching TRBD2. The CDR3 has 16 amino acids. V lost 6 bases and J lost 6; bases outside the gene matches: 8. The germline CDR1 and CDR2 sequences are MNHEY and SMNVEV (reference sequence). CDR3 bases read: TGTGCCAGCAGCACTCGGACTAGCGGGGGATCCAATGAG. Translation gives CASSTRTSGGSNE. The entire CDR3 reads CASSTRTSGGSNEQFF.

This clone was observed many times. The read terminates 3 residues ahead of where the CDR3 ends, so the germline J gene completes it. The chain links TRBV4-1 to TRBJ1-1; tentative D call: TRBD1 (6 bases). Germline V gene lookup returns CDR1 MGHRA and CDR2 YSYEKL. The V and J ends lost 4 bases and 1 base respectively, with 13 bases between them. The CDR3 runs to 15 residues. The CDR3 loop reads CASSPTDRRNTEAFF. The CDR3 bases that were read are TGCGCCAGCAGCCCAACGGACAGAAGGAACACTGAA.

This clone was seen ten or more times. With the read ending 3 residues before the CDR3 end, the germline J gene is used to fill in that end. The chain combines TRBV28 with TRBJ1-1; 7 bases match TRBD1. The CDR3 length is 13 residues. CDR1 is MDHEN, CDR2 SYDVKM, per germline. The junction had 5 bases not matched to a gene; V was cut back by 6 bases and J by 4 bases. The sequenced part of the CDR3 DNA is TGTGCCAGCAGCTCAGGGGGAGGCACTGAA. Translating gives CASSSGGGTE. The full CDR3 protein is CASSSGGGTEAFF.

This clone was seen ten or more times. With the read ending 3 residues before the CDR3 end, the germline J gene is used to fill in that end. This chain joins TRBV19 and TRBJ2-5, with TRBD1 as a possible D gene (6 bases). The CDR3 is 15 amino acids. V lost 1 base to trimming and J lost 4 bases, with 13 bases between them. The V gene's germline CDR1 is LNHDA and CDR2 SQIVND (reference sequence). The CDR3 loop reads CASSIGFTGTETQYF. CDR3 bases read: TGTGCCAGTAGTATAGGGTTCACAGGGACAGAGACC.

There are many counts of this clone. The read comes to an end 3 residues before the CDR3 does, leaving the germline J gene to fill in the end. The chain has TRBV30 and TRBJ1-2, with D possibly being TRBD1 (6 bases). Trimming cost V 4 bases and J 5 bases, with 17 bases left between them. CDR3 length equals 14 residues. Germline CDR1 and CDR2: GTSNPN and SVGIG (reference sequence). The DNA read from the CDR3 is TGTGCCTGGATTCGACGACAGGAATCTTATGGC. Translating gives CAWIRRQESYG. The whole CDR3 protein is CAWIRRQESYGYTF. The variable domain in full, completed from reference TRBV30 and TRBJ1-2, reads SQTIHQWPATLVQPVGSPLSLECTVEGTSNPNLYWYRQAAGRGLQLLFYSVGIGQISSEVPQNLSASRPQDRQFILSSKKLLLSDSGFYLCAWIRRQESYGYTFGSGTRLTVV.

The sample holds many counts of this clone. The CDR3 region is CASSNGGLYNEQFF. Incomplete CDR3 DNA: TGTGCCAGTAGTAACGGGGGGTTATACAATGAG. This chain connects TRBV19 to TRBJ2-1; 7 nucleotides align to TRBD2. The read comes to an end 3 residues before the CDR3 does, leaving the germline J gene to fill in the end. Germline CDR1 is LNHDA and CDR2 is SQIVND (reference sequence). Unmatched junction bases numbered 4, after V lost 4 bases and J lost 4 bases. This CDR3 has 14 amino acids.

On this clone itself: The read halts 3 residues ahead of the CDR3 end, with the missing end drawn from the germline J gene. This chain links TRBV10-1 with TRBJ2-1, with D possibly being TRBD2 (6 bases). Germline V lookup: CDR1 WNHNN, CDR2 SYGVQD (reference sequence). The CDR3 sequence is 16 residues long. The germline V and J ends were trimmed by 0 bases and 0 bases, with 9 bases remaining between them. The CDR3 sequence: CASSESIGGSYNEQFF. The CDR3 DNA, read in part, is TGCGCCAGCAGTGAGTCGATCGGGGGCTCCTACAATGAG.